The 14 T cell receptor beta chains below come from one sample, sequenced in a study of CD8+ T cells in alopecia areata. The sample's treatment: oral pan-JAK inhibitor, 5-10 mg twice daily. Reverse transcribed after extraction, RNA yielded cDNA as the sequencing template. Profiling relied on immunoSEQ multiplex PCR, and the TCRdb table lists in-frame clones only, not all of them. The sample lists just over 150,000 clones; 55% to 75% were seen once. The starting material was CD4+ T cells sorted from blood, obtained at week 4, from a patient treated with tofacitinib. These receptors were collected from a human donor with alopecia areata.

This clone came up a few times. The V and J genes are TRBV29-1 and TRBJ1-5; 10 bases line up with TRBD1. The J segment lost 5 bases and the V segment lost 6 bases, leaving 4 bases of the junction unmatched. This CDR3 contains 13 residues. Germline values: CDR1 SQVTM, CDR2 ANQGSEA. CDR3 loop: CSVRGQGDQPQHF. The CDR3 bases are TGCAGCGTAAGAGGACAGGGGGATCAGCCCCAGCATTTT. The variable domain in full, with the rest retrieved from reference TRBV29-1 and TRBJ1-5, is SAVISQKPSRDICQRGTSLTIQCQVDSQVTMMFWYRQQPGQSLTLIATANQGSEATYESGFVIDKFPISRPNLTFSTLTVSNMSPEDSSIYLCSVRGQGDQPQHFGDGTRLSIL.

This chain connects TRBV7-9 to TRBJ1-6, with D perhaps TRBD1 (6 bases). The CDR3 loop spans 13 amino acids. Germline V CDR1 and CDR2: SEHNR, FQNEAQ (reference sequence). Deletions cut 5 bases from V and 7 bases from J, with 9 bases between. CDR3 DNA: TGTGCCAGCAGCCCACAGGGCAATTCACCCCTCCACTTT. Its translation is CASSPQGNSPLHF.

The chain carries TRBV5-1 and TRBJ2-5; D is tentatively TRBD1 or TRBD2 (5 bases each). V was pared by 0 bases and J by 0 bases, with 12 bases between. The CDR3 loop spans 16 amino acids. Germline values: CDR1 SGHRS, CDR2 YFSETQ. CDR3 sequence: CASSLGGAEYQETQYF. DNA of the CDR3: TGCGCCAGCAGCTTGGGAGGGGCCGAGTACCAAGAGACCCAGTACTTC.

This clone was seen more than once but under ten times. V is TRBV2 and J is TRBJ1-2, with 9 bases fitting TRBD1. J gave up 3 bases and V 9 bases, and 5 bases lay outside the gene matches. CDR3 length equals 13 residues. Germline values: CDR1 SNHLY, CDR2 FYNNEI. The CDR3 protein is CASLRDRDYGYTF. CDR3 coding DNA: TGTGCCAGTCTCCGGGACAGGGACTATGGCTACACCTTC.

This clone was found a few times. One end of the junction fails to match germline, which may point to a read error. The chain links TRBV7-2 to TRBJ2-1, with 11 bases lining up with TRBD2. The length of the CDR3 is 14 residues. CDR1 is SGHTA, CDR2 FQGNSA, per germline. This chain's CDR3 is CASSLAGGPNEQFF. The CDR3, as DNA: TGTGCCAGCAGCCTAGCGGGGGGCCCCAATGAGCAGTTCTTC.

The chain combines TRBV19 with TRBJ1-1; D uncertain. V lost 3 bases and J lost 0, with 11 bases in between. The germline V gene has CDR1 LNHDA and CDR2 SQIVND (reference sequence). The CDR3 is 15 amino acids. The DNA for the CDR3 is TGTGCCAGTAGTATCGATGGCTATCTGAACACTGAAGCTTTCTTT. It specifies CASSIDGYLNTEAFF. Using reference TRBV19 and TRBJ1-1 for the parts outside the CDR3, the full variable domain is DGGITQSPKYLFRKEGQNVTLSCEQNLNHDAMYWYRQDPGQGLRLIYYSQIVNDFQKGDIAEGYSVSREKKESFPLTVTSAQKNPTAFYLCASSIDGYLNTEAFFGQGTRLTVV.

This chain links TRBV13 with TRBJ2-2; D not certain. Germline values: CDR1 PRHDT, CDR2 FYEKMQ (reference sequence). V lost 1 base and J lost 6, with 3 bases in between. The CDR3 covers 12 residues. CDR3 region: CASSLESGELFF. CDR3 DNA: TGTGCCAGCAGCTTAGAGTCCGGGGAGCTGTTTTTT.

The V and J genes are TRBV10-2 and TRBJ1-1; 10 nucleotides line up with TRBD1. There are 18 residues in the CDR3. V trimming: 4 bases; J trimming: 0 bases; junction bases outside the gene matches: 11. The germline V gene has CDR1 WSHSY and CDR2 SAAADI. The CDR3 bases are TGCGCCAGCAGTGGTCCGACAGGGGGCTACCCTATGAACACTGAAGCTTTCTTT. Translation: CASSGPTGGYPMNTEAFF.

The sample holds one count of this clone. This CDR3 is also generated by other DNA sequences in the sample. The J gene is TRBJ1-1, the V gene TRBV7-8, with 7 bases matching TRBD1. This CDR3 region has 13 residues. The junction had 1 base not matched to a gene; V was cut back by 3 bases and J by 3 bases. Germline V gives CDR1 SGHVS, CDR2 FQNEAQ. The CDR3 region is CASSFDRDTEAFF. The CDR3 DNA is TGTGCCAGCAGCTTTGACAGGGACACTGAAGCTTTCTTT.

This rearrangement joins TRBV5-1 to TRBJ1-3; 7 bases map to TRBD1. The CDR3 sequence is 15 residues long. V shed 2 bases, J shed 2 bases, and the junction held 4 bases outside the gene matches. Germline V gene sequence: CDR1 SGHRS, CDR2 YFSETQ. CDR3 DNA: TGCGCCAGCAGCTTCTCGACAGGGACTGGAAACACCATATATTTT. Translating gives CASSFSTGTGNTIYF.

The chain couples TRBV29-1 to TRBJ2-1, with TRBD2 matching over 7 bases. The length of the CDR3 is 16 residues. Looked up from germline, CDR1 is SQVTM and CDR2 is ANQGSEA. Unmatched junction bases numbered 16, after V lost 6 bases and J lost 5 bases. CDR3 nucleotides: TGCAGCGTCCCCCCGGGGGGACGACCGAGGGACAATGAGCAGTTCTTC. This codes for CSVPPGGRPRDNEQFF.

The V call is TRBV9, the J call TRBJ1-2, with 7 positions matching TRBD1. J gave up 2 bases and V 5 bases, and 6 bases lay outside the gene matches. CDR1 and CDR2 (germline): SGDLS, YYNGEE. The CDR3 sequence is 14 residues long. The CDR3 nucleotides read TGTGCCAGCAGTCCGGGACAGTCCAACTATGGCTACACCTTC. It yields the protein CASSPGQSNYGYTF.

The CDR3 DNA sequence: TGTGCCAGCAGCCCCGCGGGGGGCACAGATACGCAGTATTTT. Protein: CASSPAGGTDTQYF. This chain uses TRBV5-4 with TRBJ2-3; 7 nucleotides line up with TRBD2. The CDR3 has 14 residues. Germline V gives CDR1 SGHNT, CDR2 YYREEE (reference sequence). V shed 4 bases, J shed 1 base, and the junction held 3 bases outside the gene matches.

The rearrangement joins TRBV30 to TRBJ1-6; tentative D call: TRBD1 (5 bases). V lost 3 bases and J lost 7, with 19 bases in between. The CDR3 loop spans 16 amino acids. Per the germline V gene, CDR1 is GTSNPN and CDR2 is SVGIG (reference sequence). CDR3 nucleotide sequence: TGTGCCTGGAGCCTGGGGGGGATCCCCCTCAATTCACCCCTCCACTTT. It encodes CAWSLGGIPLNSPLHF.